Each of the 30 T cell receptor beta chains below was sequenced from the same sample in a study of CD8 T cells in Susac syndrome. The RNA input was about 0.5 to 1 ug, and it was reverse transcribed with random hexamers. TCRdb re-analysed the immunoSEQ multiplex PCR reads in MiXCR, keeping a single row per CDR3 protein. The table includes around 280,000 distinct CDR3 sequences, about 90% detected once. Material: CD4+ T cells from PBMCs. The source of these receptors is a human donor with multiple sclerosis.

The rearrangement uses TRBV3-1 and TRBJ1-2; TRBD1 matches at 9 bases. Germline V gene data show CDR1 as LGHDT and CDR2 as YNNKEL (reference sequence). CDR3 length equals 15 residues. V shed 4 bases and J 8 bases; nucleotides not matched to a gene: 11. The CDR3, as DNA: TGTGCCAGCAGCCGTACAGGGGGCGACGCCGCGGGCTACACCTTC. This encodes CASSRTGGDAAGYTF.

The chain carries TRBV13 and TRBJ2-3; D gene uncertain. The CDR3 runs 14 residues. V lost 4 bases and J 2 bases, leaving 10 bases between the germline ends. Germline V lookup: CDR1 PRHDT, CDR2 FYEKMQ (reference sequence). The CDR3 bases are TGTGCCAGCAGCTCGCGGTCGTCCACAGATACGCAGTATTTT. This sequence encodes CASSSRSSTDTQYF.

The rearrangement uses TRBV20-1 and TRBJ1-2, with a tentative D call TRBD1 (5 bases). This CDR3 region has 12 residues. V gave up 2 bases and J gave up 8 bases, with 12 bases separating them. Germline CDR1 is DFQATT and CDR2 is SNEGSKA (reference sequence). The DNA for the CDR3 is TGCAGTGCTAGAACACCGGGGGAAGGCTACACCTTC. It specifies CSARTPGEGYTF.

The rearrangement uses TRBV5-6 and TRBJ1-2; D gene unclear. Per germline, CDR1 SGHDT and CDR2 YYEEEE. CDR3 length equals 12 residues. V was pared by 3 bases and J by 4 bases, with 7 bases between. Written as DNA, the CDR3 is TGTGCCAGCAGCTCCGGTTTCTATGGCTACACCTTC. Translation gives CASSSGFYGYTF.

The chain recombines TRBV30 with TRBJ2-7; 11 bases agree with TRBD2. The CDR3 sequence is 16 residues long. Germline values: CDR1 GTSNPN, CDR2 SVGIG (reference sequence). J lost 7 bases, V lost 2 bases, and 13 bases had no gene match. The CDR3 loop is CAWSLSKGLAVGEQYF. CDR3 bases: TGTGCCTGGAGTTTATCTAAGGGACTAGCGGTGGGAGAGCAGTACTTC.

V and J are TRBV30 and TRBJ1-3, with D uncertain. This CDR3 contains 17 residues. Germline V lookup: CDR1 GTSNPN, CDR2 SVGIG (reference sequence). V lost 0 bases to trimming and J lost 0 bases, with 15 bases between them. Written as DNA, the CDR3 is TGTGCCTGGAGTGTAGATCGGGCGTCTTACTCTGGAAACACCATATATTTT. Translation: CAWSVDRASYSGNTIYF.

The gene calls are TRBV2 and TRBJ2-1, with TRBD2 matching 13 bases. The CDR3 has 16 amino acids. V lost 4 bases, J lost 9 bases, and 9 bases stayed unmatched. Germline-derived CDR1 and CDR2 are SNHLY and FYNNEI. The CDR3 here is CASSGSLAGGGGEQFF. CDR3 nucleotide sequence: TGTGCCAGCAGTGGATCACTAGCGGGAGGGGGGGGTGAGCAGTTCTTC.

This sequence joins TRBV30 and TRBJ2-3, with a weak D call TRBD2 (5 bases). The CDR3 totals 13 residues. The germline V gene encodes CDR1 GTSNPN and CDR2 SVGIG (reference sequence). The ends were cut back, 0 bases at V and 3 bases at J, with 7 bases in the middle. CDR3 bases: TGTGCCTGGAGTGTGGGGAGAACAGATACGCAGTATTTT. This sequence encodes CAWSVGRTDTQYF.

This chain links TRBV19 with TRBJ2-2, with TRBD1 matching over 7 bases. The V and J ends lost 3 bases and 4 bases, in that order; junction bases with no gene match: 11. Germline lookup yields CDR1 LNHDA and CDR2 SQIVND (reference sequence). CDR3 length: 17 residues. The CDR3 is CASSMGTTGVLTGELFF. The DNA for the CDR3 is TGTGCCAGTAGTATGGGGACCACAGGGGTTCTCACCGGGGAGCTGTTTTTT.

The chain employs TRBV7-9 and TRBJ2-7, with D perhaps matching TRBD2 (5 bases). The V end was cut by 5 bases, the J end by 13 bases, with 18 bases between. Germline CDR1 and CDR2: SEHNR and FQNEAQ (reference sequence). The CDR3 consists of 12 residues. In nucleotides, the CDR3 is TGTGCCAGCAGCCCCCGGAGAGGGATCCTATACTTC. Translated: CASSPRRGILYF.

The CDR3 coding sequence is TGTGCCAGCTCACCACCGGCAGCAACTAATGAAAAACTGTTTTTT. Protein product: CASSPPAATNEKLFF. This chain connects TRBV18 to TRBJ1-4; D unclear. The V end was cut by 0 bases, the J end by 0 bases, with 5 bases between. Germline V gene lookup returns CDR1 KGHSH and CDR2 LQKENI. CDR3 length equals 15 residues.

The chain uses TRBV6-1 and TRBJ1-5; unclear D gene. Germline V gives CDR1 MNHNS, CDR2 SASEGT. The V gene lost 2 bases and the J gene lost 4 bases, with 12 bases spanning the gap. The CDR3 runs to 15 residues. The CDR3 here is CASSEWALGNQPQHF. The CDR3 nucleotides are TGTGCCAGCAGTGAATGGGCCCTGGGGAATCAGCCCCAGCATTTT.

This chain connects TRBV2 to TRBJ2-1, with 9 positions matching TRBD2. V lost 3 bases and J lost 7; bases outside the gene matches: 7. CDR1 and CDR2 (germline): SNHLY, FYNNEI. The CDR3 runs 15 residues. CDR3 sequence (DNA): TGTGCCAGCAGTGACCAAGCGGGAGGTCGTAATGAGCAGTTCTTC. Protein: CASSDQAGGRNEQFF.

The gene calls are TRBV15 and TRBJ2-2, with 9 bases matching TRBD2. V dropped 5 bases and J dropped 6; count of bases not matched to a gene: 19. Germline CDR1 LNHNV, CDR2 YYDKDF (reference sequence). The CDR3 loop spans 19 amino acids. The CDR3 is CATSGRWAGGRVGSGELFF. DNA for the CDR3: TGTGCCACCAGCGGCCGTTGGGCGGGCGGGAGGGTTGGGTCCGGGGAGCTGTTTTTT.

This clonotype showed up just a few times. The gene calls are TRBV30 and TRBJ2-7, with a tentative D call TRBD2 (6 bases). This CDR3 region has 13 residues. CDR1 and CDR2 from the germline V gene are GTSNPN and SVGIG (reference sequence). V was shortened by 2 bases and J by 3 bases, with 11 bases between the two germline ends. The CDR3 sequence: CAWSSRRDYEQYF. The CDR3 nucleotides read TGTGCCTGGAGTTCACGGCGGGACTACGAGCAGTACTTC.

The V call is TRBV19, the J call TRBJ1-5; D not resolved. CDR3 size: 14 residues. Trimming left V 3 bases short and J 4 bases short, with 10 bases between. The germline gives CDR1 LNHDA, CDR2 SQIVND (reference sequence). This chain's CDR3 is CASSIALGNQPQHF. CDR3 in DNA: TGTGCCAGTAGTATCGCGTTAGGGAATCAGCCCCAGCATTTT.

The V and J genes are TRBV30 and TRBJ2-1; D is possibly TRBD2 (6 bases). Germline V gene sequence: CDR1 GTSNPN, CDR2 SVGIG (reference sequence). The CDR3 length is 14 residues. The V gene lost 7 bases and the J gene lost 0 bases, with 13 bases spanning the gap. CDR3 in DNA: TGTGCCTACAGCATAGCGGTCTCCTACAATGAGCAGTTCTTC. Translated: CAYSIAVSYNEQFF.

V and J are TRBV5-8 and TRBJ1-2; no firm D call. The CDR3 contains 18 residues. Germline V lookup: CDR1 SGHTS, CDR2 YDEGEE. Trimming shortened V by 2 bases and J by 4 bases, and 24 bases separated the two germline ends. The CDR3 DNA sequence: TGTGCCAGCAGCTTCGCGCGGGAGCGGGCGTGGTCCCGCTATGGCTACACCTTC. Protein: CASSFARERAWSRYGYTF.

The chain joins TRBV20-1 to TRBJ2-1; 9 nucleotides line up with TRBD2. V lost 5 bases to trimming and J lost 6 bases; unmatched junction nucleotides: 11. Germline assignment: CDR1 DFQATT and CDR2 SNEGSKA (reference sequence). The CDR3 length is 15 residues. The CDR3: CSAQASGIEVNEQFF. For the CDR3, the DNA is TGCAGTGCTCAAGCTAGCGGGATTGAGGTCAATGAGCAGTTCTTC.

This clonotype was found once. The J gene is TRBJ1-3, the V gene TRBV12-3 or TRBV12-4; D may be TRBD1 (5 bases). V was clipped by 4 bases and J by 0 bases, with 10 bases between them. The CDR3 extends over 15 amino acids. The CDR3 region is CASSSSTVSGNTIYF. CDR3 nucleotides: TGTGCCAGCAGTTCCTCGACAGTCTCTGGAAACACCATATATTTT.

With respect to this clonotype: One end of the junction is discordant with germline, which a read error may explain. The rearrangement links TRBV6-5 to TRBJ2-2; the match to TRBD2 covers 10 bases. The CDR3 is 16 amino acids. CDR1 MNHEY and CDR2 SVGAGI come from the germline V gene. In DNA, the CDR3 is TGTGCCAGCGGTTACGGGCTAGCGGGAGTAATCGGGGAGCTGTTTTTT. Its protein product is CASGYGLAGVIGELFF.

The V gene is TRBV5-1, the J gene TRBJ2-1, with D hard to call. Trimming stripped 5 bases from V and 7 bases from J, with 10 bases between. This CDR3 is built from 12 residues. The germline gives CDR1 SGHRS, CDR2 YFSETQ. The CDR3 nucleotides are TGCGCCAGCAGTTCCACTATGAATGAGCAGTTCTTC. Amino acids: CASSSTMNEQFF.

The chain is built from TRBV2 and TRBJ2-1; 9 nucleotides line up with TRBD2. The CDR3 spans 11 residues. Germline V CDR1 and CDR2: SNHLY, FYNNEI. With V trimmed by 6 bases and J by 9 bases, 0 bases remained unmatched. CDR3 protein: CASRREGEQFF. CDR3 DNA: TGTGCCAGCAGGCGGGAGGGTGAGCAGTTCTTC.

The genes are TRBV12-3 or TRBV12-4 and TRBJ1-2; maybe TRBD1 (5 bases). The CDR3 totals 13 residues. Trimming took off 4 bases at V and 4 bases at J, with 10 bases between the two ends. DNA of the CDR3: TGTGCCAGCAGTTCGACAGCTGTCTATGGCTACACCTTC. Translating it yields CASSSTAVYGYTF.

CDR3 coding DNA: TGCGCCAGCAGCCAAGGCCTAGCTGAGGTCTACAATGAGCAGTTCTTC. It translates to CASSQGLAEVYNEQFF. V usage is TRBV4-1 and J usage is TRBJ2-1; possible D gene TRBD2, 5 bases. The V gene lost 1 base and the J gene lost 3 bases, with 13 bases spanning the gap. There are 16 residues in the CDR3. Germline V CDR1 and CDR2: MGHRA, YSYEKL.

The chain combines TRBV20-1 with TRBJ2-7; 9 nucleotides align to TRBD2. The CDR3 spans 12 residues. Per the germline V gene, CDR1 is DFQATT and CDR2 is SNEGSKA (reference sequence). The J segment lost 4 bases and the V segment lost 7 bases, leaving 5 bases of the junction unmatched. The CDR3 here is CSVAGVEYEQYF. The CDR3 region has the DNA TGCAGTGTAGCGGGAGTTGAGTACGAGCAGTACTTC.

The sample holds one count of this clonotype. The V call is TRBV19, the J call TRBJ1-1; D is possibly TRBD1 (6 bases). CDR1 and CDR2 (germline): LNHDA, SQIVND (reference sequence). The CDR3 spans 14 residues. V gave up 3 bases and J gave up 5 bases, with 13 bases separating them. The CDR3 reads CASSIAGAATEAFF. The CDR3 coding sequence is TGTGCCAGTAGTATTGCAGGGGCAGCTACTGAAGCTTTCTTT.

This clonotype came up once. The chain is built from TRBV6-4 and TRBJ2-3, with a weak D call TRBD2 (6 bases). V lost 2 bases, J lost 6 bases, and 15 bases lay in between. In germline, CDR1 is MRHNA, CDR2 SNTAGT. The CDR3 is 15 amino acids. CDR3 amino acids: CASSDTGGVGDTQYF. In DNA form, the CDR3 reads TGTGCCAGCAGTGACACCGGAGGGGTTGGGGATACGCAGTATTTT.

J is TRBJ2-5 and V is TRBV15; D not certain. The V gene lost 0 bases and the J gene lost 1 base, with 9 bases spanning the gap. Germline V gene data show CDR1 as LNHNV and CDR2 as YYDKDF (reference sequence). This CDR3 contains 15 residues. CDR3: CATSRDSGSQETQYF. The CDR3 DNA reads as TGTGCCACCAGCAGAGATTCGGGCTCCCAAGAGACCCAGTACTTC.

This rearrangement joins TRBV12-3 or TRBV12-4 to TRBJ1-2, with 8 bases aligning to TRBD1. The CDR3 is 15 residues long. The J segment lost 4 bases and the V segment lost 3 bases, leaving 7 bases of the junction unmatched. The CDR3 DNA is TGTGCCAGCAGTTTTGACAGGGGTTCGATCTATGGCTACACCTTC. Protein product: CASSFDRGSIYGYTF.